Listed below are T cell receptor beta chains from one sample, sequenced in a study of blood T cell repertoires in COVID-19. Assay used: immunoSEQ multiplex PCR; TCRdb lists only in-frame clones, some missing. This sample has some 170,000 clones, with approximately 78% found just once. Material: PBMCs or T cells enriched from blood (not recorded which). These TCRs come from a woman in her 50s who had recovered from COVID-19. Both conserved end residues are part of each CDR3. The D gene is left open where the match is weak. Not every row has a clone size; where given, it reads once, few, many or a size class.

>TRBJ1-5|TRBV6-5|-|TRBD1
CASSLGQAANQPQHF
TGTGCCAGCAGTCTTGGACAGGCCGCTAATCAGCCCCAGCATTTT
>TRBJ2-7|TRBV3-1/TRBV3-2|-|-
CASSRSGSGYFSYEQYF
TGTGCCAGCAGCCGATCCGGGAGCGGATATTTCTCCTACGAGCAGTACTTC
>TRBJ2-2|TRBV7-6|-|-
CASSLEGIGTGELFF
TGTGCCAGCAGCTTAGAGGGGATAGGGACCGGGGAGCTGTTTTTT
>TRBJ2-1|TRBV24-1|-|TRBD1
CATSDRDRGRPRDEQFF
TGTGCCACCAGTGACCGGGACAGGGGGCGACCCAGGGATGAGCAGTTCTTC
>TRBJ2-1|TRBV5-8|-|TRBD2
CASSLTSGSGGEQFF
TGTGCCAGCAGCCTGACTAGCGGGAGTGGGGGTGAGCAGTTCTTC
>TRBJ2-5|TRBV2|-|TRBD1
CASSGDRVETQYF
TGTGCCAGCAGTGGGGACAGGGTTGAGACCCAGTACTTC
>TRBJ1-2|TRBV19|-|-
CASSNGQRLTGYTF
TGTGCCAGTAGTAACGGACAGCGCCTGACGGGCTACACCTTC
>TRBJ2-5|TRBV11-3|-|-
CASSLDRGEETQYF
TGTGCCAGCAGCTTAGATAGAGGCGAAGAGACCCAGTACTTC
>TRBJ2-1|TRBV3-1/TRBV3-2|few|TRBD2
CASSQGTSNEQFF
TGTGCCAGCAGCCAAGGGACTAGCAATGAGCAGTTCTTC
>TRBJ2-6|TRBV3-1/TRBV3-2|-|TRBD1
CASSQRGRSGANVLTF
TGTGCCAGCAGCCAGAGGGGGCGATCTGGGGCCAACGTCCTGACTTTC
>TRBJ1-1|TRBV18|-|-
CASSPKQGGAEAFF
TGTGCCAGCTCACCAAAACAGGGTGGGGCTGAAGCTTTCTTT
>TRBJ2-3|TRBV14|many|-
CASSLGGARTDTQYF
TGTGCCAGCAGCCTAGGGGGAGCCCGCACAGATACGCAGTATTTT
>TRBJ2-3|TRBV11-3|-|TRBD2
CASSSRTSGTTQYF
TGTGCCAGCAGCTCCCGGACTAGCGGGACGACGCAGTATTTT
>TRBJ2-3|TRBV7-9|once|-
CASSSSRSLTDTQYF
TGTGCCAGCAGCTCGTCCAGGTCCCTCACAGATACGCAGTATTTT
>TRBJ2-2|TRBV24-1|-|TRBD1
CATSAADRMTGELFF
TGTGCCACCAGTGCCGCGGACAGGATGACCGGGGAGCTGTTTTTT
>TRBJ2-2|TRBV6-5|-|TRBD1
CASRHRDRNTGELFF
TGTGCCAGCAGGCACCGGGACAGAAACACCGGGGAGCTGTTTTTT
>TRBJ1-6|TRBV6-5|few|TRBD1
CASSYSAGTGDSPLHF
TGTGCCAGCAGTTACTCGGCCGGGACAGGGGATTCACCCCTCCACTTT
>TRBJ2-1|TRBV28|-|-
CASTPPAVYNEQFF
TGTGCCAGCACCCCCCCGGCGGTCTACAATGAGCAGTTCTTC
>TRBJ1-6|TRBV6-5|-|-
CASSYSRVPGSSPLHF
TGTGCCAGCAGTTACTCCCGGGTCCCCGGCAGTTCACCCCTCCACTTT
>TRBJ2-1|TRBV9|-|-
CASSREGQKYNEQFF
TGTGCCAGCAGTCGAGAAGGACAGAAATACAATGAGCAGTTCTTC
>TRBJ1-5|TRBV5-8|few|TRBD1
CASSLVQGENQPQHF
TGTGCCAGCAGCTTGGTACAGGGGGAGAATCAGCCCCAGCATTTT
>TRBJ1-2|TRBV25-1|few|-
CASSEGTRYGYTF
TGTGCCAGCAGTGAAGGGACACGATATGGCTACACCTTC
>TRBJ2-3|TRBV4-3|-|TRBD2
CASSQGGLAGGTDTQYF
TGCGCCAGCAGCCAAGGAGGACTAGCGGGAGGGACAGATACGCAGTATTTT
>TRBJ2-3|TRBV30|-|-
CAWSGERDYSDTQYF
TGTGCCTGGAGTGGGGAGCGCGACTACTCAGATACGCAGTATTTT
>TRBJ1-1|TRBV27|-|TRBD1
CASSSGQGTEAFF
TGTGCCAGCAGTTCGGGACAGGGGACTGAAGCTTTCTTT
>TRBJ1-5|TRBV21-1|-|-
CASCPKVARWAGQVPSSNQPQHF
TGTGCCAGTTGCCCTAAGGTCGCACGTTGGGCGGGACAGGTCCCCTCTAGCAATCAGCCCCAGCATTTT
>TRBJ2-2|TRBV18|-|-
CASSTAQGFTGELFF
TGTGCCAGCTCAACGGCACAGGGTTTCACCGGGGAGCTGTTTTTT
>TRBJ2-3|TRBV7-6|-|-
CASSLPWEPAGDTQYF
TGTGCCAGCAGCTTACCGTGGGAGCCCGCCGGGGATACGCAGTATTTT
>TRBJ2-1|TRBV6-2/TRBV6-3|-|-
CASSYEEGYYNEQFF
TGTGCCAGCAGTTACGAGGAGGGATACTACAATGAGCAGTTCTTC
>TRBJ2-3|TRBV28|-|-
CASSGGTHTDTQYF
TGTGCCAGCTCCGGAGGGACCCACACAGATACGCAGTATTTT
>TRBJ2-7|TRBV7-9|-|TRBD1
CASSFLTGTGGSEQYF
TGTGCCAGCAGCTTCCTGACCGGGACAGGAGGGTCCGAGCAGTACTTC
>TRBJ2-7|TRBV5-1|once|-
CASSLAKGPAGEQYF
TGCGCCAGCAGCTTGGCCAAGGGCCCTGCGGGGGAGCAGTACTTC
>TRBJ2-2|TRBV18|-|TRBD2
CASSPSVPSGNTGELFF
TGTGCCAGCTCACCGTCCGTCCCTAGCGGGAACACCGGGGAGCTGTTTTTT
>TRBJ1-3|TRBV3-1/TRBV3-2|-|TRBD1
CASSQAGQEPGNTIYF
TGTGCCAGCAGCCAAGCAGGACAGGAACCTGGAAACACCATATATTTT
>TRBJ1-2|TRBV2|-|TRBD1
CASGTGESGYTF
TGTGCCAGCGGGACAGGGGAAAGTGGCTACACCTTC
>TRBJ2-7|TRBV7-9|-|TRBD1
CASSLGWTGGGYEQYF
TGTGCCAGCAGCTTAGGCTGGACAGGGGGTGGATACGAGCAGTACTTC
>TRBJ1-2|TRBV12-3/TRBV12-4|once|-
CASSSSVGNQTF
TGTGCCAGCAGCTCCAGCGTCGGGAACCAAACCTTC
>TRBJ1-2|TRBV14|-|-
CASSRDSNYGYTF
TGTGCCAGCAGCCGCGACAGTAACTATGGCTACACCTTC
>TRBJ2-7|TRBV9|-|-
CASSVARQGRSSDLYEQYF
TGTGCCAGCAGCGTAGCTCGGCAGGGGCGATCCAGTGACCTCTACGAGCAGTACTTC
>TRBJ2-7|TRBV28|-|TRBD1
CASRTGPYEQYF
TGTGCCAGCAGGACAGGGCCCTACGAGCAGTACTTC
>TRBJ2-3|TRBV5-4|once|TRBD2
CASSLLASGASTDTQYF
TGTGCCAGCAGCTTGTTGGCTAGCGGGGCTAGCACAGATACGCAGTATTTT
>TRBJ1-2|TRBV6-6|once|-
CASSYGLSDGYTF
TGTGCCAGCAGTTATGGACTCTCCGATGGCTACACCTTC
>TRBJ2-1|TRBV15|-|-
CATSRGGVGANEQFF
TGTGCCACCAGCAGAGGCGGAGTGGGGGCCAATGAGCAGTTCTTC
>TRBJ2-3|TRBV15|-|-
CATSREAGGDTQYF
TGTGCCACCAGCAGAGAGGCGGGCGGGGATACGCAGTATTTT
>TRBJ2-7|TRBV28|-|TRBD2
CASSSGDSFEQYF
TGTGCCAGCAGTAGCGGGGACTCTTTCGAGCAGTACTTC
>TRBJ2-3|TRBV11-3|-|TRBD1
CASSPHRGADTQYF
TGTGCCAGCAGCCCGCACAGGGGGGCAGATACGCAGTATTTT
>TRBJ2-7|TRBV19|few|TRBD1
CASSMRGTGDRSYEQYF
TGTGCCAGTAGCATGCGCGGGACAGGGGATCGATCCTACGAGCAGTACTTC
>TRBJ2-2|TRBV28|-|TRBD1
CASSPRTGYTGELFF
TGTGCCAGCAGTCCCCGGACAGGGTACACCGGGGAGCTGTTTTTT
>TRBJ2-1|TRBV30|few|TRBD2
CAWSAMGLAGVRNEQFF
TGTGCCTGGAGTGCCATGGGACTAGCGGGAGTGAGAAATGAGCAGTTCTTC
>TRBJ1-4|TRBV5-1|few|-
CASRFADEKLFF
TGCGCCAGCAGGTTCGCGGATGAAAAACTGTTTTTT
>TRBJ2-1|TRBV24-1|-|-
CATSPTRDHNEQFF
TGTGCCACCAGCCCCACGCGGGACCACAATGAGCAGTTCTTC
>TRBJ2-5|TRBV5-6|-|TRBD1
CASSSTGVEETQYF
TGTGCCAGCAGCTCAACAGGGGTGGAGGAGACCCAGTACTTC
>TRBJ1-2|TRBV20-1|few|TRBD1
CSASPGQGGYGYTF
TGCAGTGCTAGTCCGGGACAGGGGGGCTATGGCTACACCTTC
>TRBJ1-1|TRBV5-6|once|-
CASSLVVRNTEAFF
TGTGCCAGCAGCTTGGTGGTGCGGAACACTGAAGCTTTCTTT
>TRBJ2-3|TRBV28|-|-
CASRPRTATDTQYF
TGTGCCAGCAGGCCCCGGACAGCCACAGATACGCAGTATTTT
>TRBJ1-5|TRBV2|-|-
CASSEAEGEPQHF
TGTGCCAGCAGTGAAGCGGAAGGGGAGCCCCAGCATTTT
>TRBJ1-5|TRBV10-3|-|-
CAISDNSNQPQHF
TGTGCCATCAGTGACAATAGCAATCAGCCCCAGCATTTT